This T cell receptor beta chain was observed in a study of response to subunit inactivated influenza vaccine (dated by TCRdb to 2017 to 2018). About the investigation overall: Deep quantitative T cell receptor repertoire profiling was used in the study to track responses to a trivalent subunit inactivated influenza vaccine.

General study outcomes and caveats: The authors suggested that each seasonal influenza vaccination may recruit only a limited number of new T cells.

CDR1 and CDR2 were assigned from the germline V gene (reference sequence) as DFQATT and SNEGSKA. V and J are truncated by 3 bases and 3 bases respectively, leaving an intervening sequence of 12 bases. The CDR3 contains 13 residues, cysteine and phenylalanine counted. The read is trimmed to its CDR3 DNA, 39 bases read in frame from base 1. This clonotype was seen many times. Its specific antigen is unknown. The sample holds no much larger clone one base away, and base qualities are not on file. Libraries came from RT-PCR. Sequenced on an Illumina HiSeq 2500. TCRdb reprocessing: public reads trimmed at Q25 with fastp, clones called with MiXCR, in-frame beta chains kept. Entries are consolidated by CDR3 protein sequence, retaining the most common genes and DNA. A total of around 650,000 distinct CDR3 sequences appear in this sample, around 14% of them only once. The biggest ten clones account for more than 9% of the sample.

Specimen: PBMCs from blood, collected 11 to 12 days after vaccination. This chain is built from TRBV20-1 and TRBJ2-7, with no confident D gene call. The receptor comes from a man aged 50 to 60 who received an inactivated influenza vaccine. Donor details come from another sample of the same person, matched by shared clones. The encoded CDR3 is CSARRGPNYEQYF. The DNA sequence is given as TGCAGTGCTAGGAGAGGCCCTAACTACGAGCAGTACTTC.